This T cell receptor (beta chain) came from a study of radiation and T cells in renal cell carcinoma. For the study at large: Nephrectomy followed 15 Gy stereotactic body radiation by 4 weeks.

Indicated time point: blood 2 weeks post-SBRT. Documented treatment: 15 Gy SBRT to primary tumor, nephrectomy 4 weeks later. Only in-frame clones appear in the TCRdb table, and some are missing; sequencing was by immunoSEQ multiplex PCR. Among some 150,000 clones listed, approximately 86% were seen once. CDR3 length: 14 amino acids. Unmatched junction bases numbered 8, after V lost 7 bases and J lost 6 bases. Per germline, CDR1 LNHDA and CDR2 SQIVND (reference sequence). The source of this sequence is a woman between 45 and 65 years old with renal cell carcinoma. Sequenced material: blood, taken from a patient whose treatment included radiotherapy and nephrectomy. The chain is built from TRBV19 and TRBJ2-3, with TRBD2 matching 9 bases. The DNA for the CDR3 is TGTGCCAGTAAAATAGCGGGGGCGTCGGATACGCAGTATTTT. Its translation is CASKIAGASDTQYF.